This T cell receptor beta chain was recovered during a study of T cell repertoires in cytomegalovirus infection. Study-level information: Public signatures in TCR beta pointed to CMV infection and matching HLA type.

This CDR3 is built from 16 residues. Trimming removed 9 bases from V and 0 bases from J; junction bases left unmatched: 11. Germline CDR1 and CDR2: SNHLY and FYNNEI. The table lists this clonotype with many counts. Its antigen is as yet unknown. TCRdb passed the reads through MiXCR, listing each CDR3 protein once. The table records under 600,000 distinct CDR3 sequences, approximately 15% of them present only once. Study results and limitations: In two of eight donors, the top clonotype was HLA-C-restricted CMV-specific. Based on cumulative public TCR beta family frequency, carriers of CMV plus the relevant HLA were identified.

This clonotype was obtained from a human donor in good health (CMV status not recorded). Some clones in this sample may be carry-over from other donors' samples. The genes are TRBV2 and TRBJ2-1, with 7 bases that match TRBD1. Sequenced sample: CD8+ T cells from PBMCs. The CDR3 DNA follows: TGTGCCAGTGAGGGACAGACTATCAGCTCCTACAATGAGCAGTTCTTC. As protein: CASEGQTISSYNEQFF.